The 21 T cell receptor beta chains given below trace back to one sample, sequenced in a study of T cells of healthy individuals. A single record per CDR3 protein comes from TCRdb applying MiXCR to the 5' RACE reads. The repertoire includes tens of thousands of distinct CDR3 sequences, roughly 16% of them detected once, and approximately 4.6% sits in the top ten. These receptor sequences come from a human donor in good health.

J is TRBJ2-5 and V is TRBV7-8, with TRBD2 identical over 13 bases. The CDR3 has 15 amino acids. Germline V gives CDR1 SGHVS, CDR2 FQNEAQ. Trimming removed 5 bases from V and 10 bases from J; junction bases left unmatched: 10. CDR3 loop: CASSPGTSGNNGQYF. CDR3 in DNA: TGTGCCAGCAGCCCGGGGACTAGCGGGAATAATGGCCAGTACTTC.

This clonotype was picked up a small number of times. The chain couples TRBV2 to TRBJ1-6; D not certain. V shed 8 bases and J shed 9 bases, with 17 bases lying between them. The CDR3 covers 14 residues. Germline V gene sequence: CDR1 SNHLY, CDR2 FYNNEI. CDR3 coding DNA: TGTGCCAGCGGCGGAGGGAACTCACGTTCACCCCTCCACTTT. As protein: CASGGGNSRSPLHF.

This clonotype was observed a handful of times. The chain has TRBV21-1 and TRBJ2-5; whether TRBD1, the table's D call, matches the DNA was not checked. TRBV21-1 is noted as a pseudogene. The CDR3 is made up of 17 amino acids. CDR3 loop: CASSKNPGQGMKETQYF. Here the CDR3 DNA reads TGTGCCAGCAGCAAAAATCCGGGACAGGGGATGAAAGAGACCCAGTACTTC.

Ten or more counts support this clonotype. This chain uses TRBV7-9 with TRBJ1-2, with TRBD1 matching over 10 bases. Germline V CDR1 and CDR2: SEHNR, FQNEAQ (reference sequence). The J segment lost 4 bases and the V segment lost 2 bases, leaving 13 bases of the junction unmatched. The CDR3 contains 18 residues. In DNA form, the CDR3 reads TGTGCCAGCAGCTTACCCCGGGACAGGGGATTTGGCTCCTATGGCTACACCTTC. It yields the protein CASSLPRDRGFGSYGYTF.

This clonotype was observed at least ten times. The gene calls are TRBV28 and TRBJ2-1, with D tentatively TRBD2 (6 bases). The V gene's germline CDR1 is MDHEN and CDR2 SYDVKM. V was shortened by 5 bases and J by 10 bases, with 15 bases between the two germline ends. The CDR3 contains 13 residues. Here the CDR3 DNA reads TGTGCCAGCAGTCTACCACTAGCATCGGAGCAGTTCTTC. It yields the protein CASSLPLASEQFF.

This rearrangement joins TRBV6-1 to TRBJ1-3; a possible D gene is TRBD1 (5 bases). The V end was cut by 0 bases, the J end by 7 bases, with 13 bases between. This CDR3 comprises 15 residues. The germline gives CDR1 MNHNS, CDR2 SASEGT. CDR3 residues: CASSEAWGLRNTIYF. CDR3 bases: TGTGCCAGCAGTGAAGCGTGGGGACTTCGGAACACCATATATTTT.

The rearrangement links TRBV4-1 to TRBJ1-6; D is possibly TRBD1 (5 bases). Trimming left V 3 bases short and J 5 bases short, with 8 bases between. There are 14 residues in the CDR3. Germline CDR1 reads MGHRA; CDR2 reads YSYEKL. The CDR3 region is CASSQPRDNSPLHF. The CDR3 DNA reads as TGCGCCAGCAGCCAGCCCAGGGATAATTCACCCCTCCACTTT.

This clonotype showed up just a few times. V is TRBV5-1 and J is TRBJ1-4, with D maybe TRBD1 (6 bases). The CDR3 covers 16 residues. Germline CDR1 SGHRS, CDR2 YFSETQ. Trimming removed 4 bases from V and 7 bases from J, with 20 bases in between. The CDR3 sequence: CASSLTGTTFPEKLFF. The DNA of the CDR3 is TGCGCCAGCAGCCTTACAGGGACCACCTTTCCTGAAAAACTGTTTTTT.

J is TRBJ2-7 and V is TRBV6-6; 8 bases map to TRBD1. J lost 1 base, V lost 6 bases, and 14 bases had no gene match. CDR3 size: 17 residues. CDR1 is MNHNY and CDR2 is SVGAGI in the germline V gene (reference sequence). CDR3 bases: TGTGCCAGCAGGACTAGGACAGGGATGGAGAAGTCCTACGAGCAGTACTTC. Amino acids: CASRTRTGMEKSYEQYF.

Details on this clonotype: An end of the junction does not agree with germline; a read error may underlie this. The rearrangement joins TRBV6-1 to TRBJ2-3; D is perhaps TRBD1 or TRBD2 (6 bases each). CDR3 length: 12 residues. Germline values: CDR1 MNHNS, CDR2 SASEGT. CDR3 protein: CASSEFGGYPGF. The CDR3 coding sequence is TGTGCCAGCAGTGAATTCGGGGGCTACCCGGGTTTT.

This clonotype was found many times. V usage is TRBV9 and J usage is TRBJ2-5; D is unclear. Germline lookup yields CDR1 SGDLS and CDR2 YYNGEE. This CDR3 is built from 15 residues. With 0 bases removed from V and 1 base from J, the gap between germline ends came to 10 bases. CDR3 sequence: CASSVGVSPQETQYF. For the CDR3, the DNA is TGTGCCAGCAGCGTAGGAGTATCCCCCCAAGAGACCCAGTACTTC.

This clonotype was seen more than once but under ten times. The rearrangement uses TRBV24-1 and TRBJ2-1, with a weak D call TRBD2 (5 bases). V was pared by 3 bases and J by 8 bases, with 16 bases between. CDR3 size: 15 residues. Germline loops: CDR1 KGHDR, CDR2 SFDVKD. DNA of the CDR3: TGTGCCACCAGTGATGCGGGCCACGGAGACGATGAGCAGTTCTTC. It encodes CATSDAGHGDDEQFF.

This clonotype was counted ten times or more. The chain joins TRBV5-1 to TRBJ2-7; D call uncertain. The germline V gene has CDR1 SGHRS and CDR2 YFSETQ. Deletions cut 4 bases from V and 0 bases from J, with 14 bases between. CDR3 length equals 15 residues. CDR3 residues: CASSELGVFSYEQYF. The CDR3, as DNA: TGCGCCAGCAGCGAGTTAGGAGTATTCTCCTACGAGCAGTACTTC.

This clonotype turned up a few times. The chain carries TRBV5-1 and TRBJ1-5, with a tentative D call TRBD1 (5 bases). The germline V and J ends were trimmed by 3 bases and 4 bases, with 17 bases remaining between them. CDR3 size: 16 residues. CDR1 and CDR2 from the germline V gene are SGHRS and YFSETQ. The CDR3 loop reads CASSSVQVGGNQPQHF. In nucleotides, the CDR3 is TGCGCCAGCAGCTCAGTTCAGGTGGGGGGTAATCAGCCCCAGCATTTT.

Ten or more counts support this clonotype. The V and J genes are TRBV20-1 and TRBJ2-7; 8 bases fit TRBD2. The CDR3 has 13 amino acids. Germline-derived CDR1 and CDR2 are DFQATT and SNEGSKA (reference sequence). After removal of 5 bases from V and 5 bases from J, the junction contained 8 bases not matched to a gene. CDR3 nucleotide sequence: TGCAGTGCTGGGAGCGGGAGCCCTGACGAGCAGTACTTC. This sequence encodes CSAGSGSPDEQYF.

J is TRBJ2-1 and V is TRBV3-1, with no clear D. Trimming shortened V by 1 base and J by 6 bases, and 7 bases separated the two germline ends. The CDR3 length is 13 residues. Germline V gives CDR1 LGHDT, CDR2 YNNKEL (reference sequence). CDR3 sequence (DNA): TGTGCCAGCAGCCAAGGGGCTAGCAATGAGCAGTTCTTC. Its translation is CASSQGASNEQFF.

This clonotype has more than one count but fewer than ten. This chain connects TRBV27 to TRBJ1-1; the D gene is possibly TRBD1 (5 bases). Trimming removed 5 bases at V and 1 base at J, with 11 bases between. The CDR3 runs 14 residues. CDR1 is MNHEY and CDR2 is SMNVEV in the germline V gene (reference sequence). CDR3 amino acids: CASSPYGQNTEAFF. CDR3 sequence (DNA): TGTGCCAGCAGTCCATACGGACAGAACACTGAAGCTTTCTTT.

At least ten counts were recorded for this clonotype. J is TRBJ1-3 and V is TRBV30; D is ambiguous. CDR3 length: 15 residues. Germline CDR1 GTSNPN, CDR2 SVGIG (reference sequence). V lost 2 bases, J lost 1 base, and 12 bases lay in between. The CDR3 coding sequence is TGTGCCTGGAGTTTCCTACGGGAATCTGGAAACACCATATATTTT. Residues: CAWSFLRESGNTIYF.

The chain links TRBV7-3 to TRBJ2-1; perhaps TRBD2 as D (5 bases). Trimming took 5 bases from V and 7 from J, leaving 9 bases between them. CDR3 length: 12 amino acids. The V gene's germline CDR1 is SGHTA and CDR2 FQGTGA. The CDR3 region has the DNA TGTGCCAGCAGCCCCGGCGGGAATGAGCAGTTCTTC. It is translated as CASSPGGNEQFF.

This clonotype appeared many times. The chain combines TRBV6-5 with TRBJ2-5; D may be TRBD1 (7 bases). This CDR3 comprises 12 residues. Germline-derived CDR1 and CDR2 are MNHEY and SVGAGI. Trimming stripped 2 bases from V and 7 bases from J, with 8 bases between. The CDR3 sequence is CASSYQGGTQYF. For the CDR3, the DNA is TGTGCCAGCAGTTACCAGGGGGGGACCCAGTACTTC.

This clonotype was seen more than once but under ten times. DNA for the CDR3: TGCGCCAGCAGTCCCCGGGGACAGGGAAATACCTACGAGCAGTACTTC. This sequence encodes CASSPRGQGNTYEQYF. The rearrangement joins TRBV5-1 to TRBJ2-7; 9 nucleotides line up with TRBD1. V gave up 5 bases and J gave up 2 bases; unmatched junction bases: 11. The CDR3 consists of 16 residues. The germline CDR1 and CDR2 sequences are SGHRS and YFSETQ.